A single sample gave rise to the 7 T cell receptor beta chains below, sequenced in a study of memory CD4+ T cells and cytomegalovirus serostatus. The sort gate was single viable CD3+CD4+CD8-CD45RO+ cells for memory CD4+ T cells. Repertoires were generated with immunoSEQ multiplex PCR, while TCRdb's copy carries only in-frame clones and drops some. The table includes approximately 49,000 clones, over 75% detected once. Material: memory CD4+ T cells from blood. These receptors were obtained from an adult in good health and CMV-seronegative.

The V and J genes are TRBV6-5 and TRBJ2-3; TRBD1 might be the D (5 bases). Germline CDR1 and CDR2: MNHEY and SVGAGI. This CDR3 comprises 16 residues. V was shortened by 0 bases and J by 6 bases, with 16 bases between the two germline ends. The DNA of the CDR3 is TGTGCCAGCAGTTACTCATTTGCAGGGTCTGGGGATACGCAGTATTTT. Its translation is CASSYSFAGSGDTQYF.

This clone showed up just a few times. The rearrangement links TRBV7-2 to TRBJ2-3; 8 bases are shared with TRBD2. Germline CDR1 reads SGHTA; CDR2 reads FQGNSA. This CDR3 is 15 amino acids long. V shed 3 bases, J shed 5 bases, and the junction held 7 bases outside the gene matches. CDR3 in amino acids: CASSLRGVQEDTQYF. For the CDR3, the DNA is TGTGCCAGCAGCTTGCGGGGGGTCCAAGAAGATACGCAGTATTTT.

This clone was counted a few times. The J gene is TRBJ2-2, the V gene TRBV6-5; 8 nucleotides align to TRBD1. Germline lookup yields CDR1 MNHEY and CDR2 SVGAGI. The CDR3 contains 16 residues. Losses at the gene ends were 0 bases for V and 5 bases for J; bases not matched to a gene: 5. CDR3 nucleotides: TGTGCCAGCAGTTACTCTCCAGGGGGCAGGACCGGGGAGCTGTTTTTT. Translation gives CASSYSPGGRTGELFF.

This rearrangement joins TRBV9 to TRBJ2-5; D possibly corresponds to TRBD2 (7 bases). Per the germline V gene, CDR1 is SGDLS and CDR2 is YYNGEE. CDR3 length equals 15 residues. V was clipped by 0 bases and J by 6 bases, with 15 bases between them. The CDR3 region is CASSVGVGGGQTQYF. CDR3 nucleotides: TGTGCCAGCAGCGTAGGGGTGGGAGGGGGACAGACCCAGTACTTC.

The J gene is TRBJ2-7, the V gene TRBV7-2, with 7 bases that match TRBD2. Germline V gives CDR1 SGHTA, CDR2 FQGNSA. This CDR3 has 16 amino acids. V was pared by 1 base and J by 0 bases, with 6 bases of the junction left unmatched. CDR3 residues: CASSLVSAGVSYEQYF. The DNA for the CDR3 is TGTGCCAGCAGCTTAGTCTCGGCGGGGGTCTCCTACGAGCAGTACTTC.

The CDR3 is CATSRHITGGWTGELFF. In DNA form, the CDR3 reads TGTGCCACCAGCCGCCATATAACAGGGGGATGGACCGGGGAGCTGTTTTTT. The chain links TRBV15 to TRBJ2-2; 8 bases fit TRBD1. This CDR3 contains 17 residues. Germline V CDR1 and CDR2: LNHNV, YYDKDF (reference sequence). The V gene end was trimmed by 5 bases and the J gene end by 5 bases; junction bases not matched to a gene: 13.

The chain carries TRBV7-2 and TRBJ2-7; 12 bases align to TRBD2. Germline V gives CDR1 SGHTA, CDR2 FQGNSA. V was clipped by 6 bases and J by 4 bases; unmatched bases: 4. CDR3 size: 14 residues. CDR3 in amino acids: CASSFGLAGYEQYF. CDR3 DNA: TGTGCCAGCAGTTTTGGACTAGCGGGGTACGAGCAGTACTTC. The whole variable domain, remainder taken from reference TRBV7-2 and TRBJ2-7, is GAGVSQSPSNKVTEKGKDVELRCDPISGHTALYWYRQSLGQGLEFLIYFQGNSAPDKSGLPSDRFSAERTGGSVSTLTIQRTQQEDSAVYLCASSFGLAGYEQYFGPGTRLTVT.